The entry below gives a single TCR beta chain sequence along with its context. The target antigen is unknown. This entry is derived from a study of shared clonotypes between healthy human individuals. Study results and limitations: The authors expected sequencing depth to affect clonotype sharing among donors.

Some clones are missing from TCRdb's copy, which holds only in-frame ones; the method was immunoSEQ multiplex PCR. This sample has a few million clones, with approximately 96% found just once. V lost 7 bases and J lost 4, with 11 bases in between. Germline loops: CDR1 MNHEY, CDR2 SVGAGI. The CDR3 is 13 residues long. Source material: naive CD4+ T cells sorted from blood. Subset described: CD45RA+ positively selected. The gene calls are TRBV6-5 and TRBJ1-3, with a possible D match to TRBD1 (5 bases). The receptor was derived from a man aged 18 to 35 in good health. The CDR3: CASIGRGGNTIYF. The CDR3 bases are TGTGCCAGCATCGGACGGGGGGGAAACACCATATATTTT.